This paragraph reports one T cell receptor (beta chain). Its cognate antigen is unknown. V gave up 6 bases and J gave up 4 bases, with 12 bases separating them. The CDR3 totals 13 residues. The germline V gene has CDR1 LNHDA and CDR2 SQIVND (reference sequence). The sample belongs to a study of cytomegalovirus exposure and HLA in healthy donors. Study-wide findings and caveats: In a later analysis, specific HLA alleles were associated with around 17,000 TCR beta sequences at a 0.05 false discovery rate. Follow-up analysis later connected one missense variant in DCLRE1C with trimming of TCR beta V- and J-genes.

Primers: 60 Vbeta forward and 13 Jbeta reverse. The repertoire was sequenced with immunoSEQ multiplex PCR; TCRdb's copy has only in-frame clones and lacks some. The sample includes tens of thousands of clones. This chain connects TRBV19 to TRBJ1-1; the D is unclear. Material: PBMCs. This receptor was identified in a girl between 5 and 17 years old in good health and CMV-seropositive. The CDR3 sequence is CASSPYSGTEAFF. The DNA for the CDR3 is TGTGCCAGTAGCCCTTACTCGGGCACTGAAGCTTTCTTT.